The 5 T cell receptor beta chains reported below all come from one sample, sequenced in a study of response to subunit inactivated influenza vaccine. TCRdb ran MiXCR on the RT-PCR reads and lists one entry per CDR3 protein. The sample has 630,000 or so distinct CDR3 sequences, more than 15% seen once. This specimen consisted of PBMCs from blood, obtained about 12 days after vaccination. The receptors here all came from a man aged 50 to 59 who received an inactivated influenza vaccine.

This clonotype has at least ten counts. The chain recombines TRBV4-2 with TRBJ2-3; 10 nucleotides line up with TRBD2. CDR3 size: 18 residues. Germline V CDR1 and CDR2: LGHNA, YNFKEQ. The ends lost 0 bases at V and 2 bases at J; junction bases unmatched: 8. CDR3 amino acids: CASSQDPTSGVTTDTQYF. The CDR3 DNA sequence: TGTGCCAGCAGCCAAGACCCCACTAGCGGGGTGACCACAGATACGCAGTATTTT.

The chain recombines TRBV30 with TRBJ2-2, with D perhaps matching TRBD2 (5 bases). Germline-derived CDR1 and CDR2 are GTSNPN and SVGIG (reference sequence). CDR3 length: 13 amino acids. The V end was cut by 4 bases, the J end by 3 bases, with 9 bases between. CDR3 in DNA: TGTGCCTGGAATCGGGGAGACACCGGGGAGCTGTTTTTT. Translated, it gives CAWNRGDTGELFF.

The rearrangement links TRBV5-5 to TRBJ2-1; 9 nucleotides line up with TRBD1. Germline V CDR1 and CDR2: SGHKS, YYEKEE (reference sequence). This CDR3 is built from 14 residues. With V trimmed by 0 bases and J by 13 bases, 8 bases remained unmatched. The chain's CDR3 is CASSLAGTGNFQFF. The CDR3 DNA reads TGTGCCAGCAGCTTGGCCGGGACAGGGAATTTTCAGTTCTTC.

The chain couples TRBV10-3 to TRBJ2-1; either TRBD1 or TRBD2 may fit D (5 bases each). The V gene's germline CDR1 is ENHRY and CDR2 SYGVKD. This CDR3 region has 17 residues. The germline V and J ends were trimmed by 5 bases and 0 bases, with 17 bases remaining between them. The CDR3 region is CAISMPRDVSSYNEQFF. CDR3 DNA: TGTGCCATCAGTATGCCAAGGGACGTGAGCTCCTACAATGAGCAGTTCTTC.

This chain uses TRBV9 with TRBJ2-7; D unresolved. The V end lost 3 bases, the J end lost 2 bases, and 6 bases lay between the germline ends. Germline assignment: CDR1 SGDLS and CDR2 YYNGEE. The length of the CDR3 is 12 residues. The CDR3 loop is CASSGQTYEQYF. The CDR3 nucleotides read TGTGCCAGCAGCGGACAAACCTACGAGCAGTACTTC.